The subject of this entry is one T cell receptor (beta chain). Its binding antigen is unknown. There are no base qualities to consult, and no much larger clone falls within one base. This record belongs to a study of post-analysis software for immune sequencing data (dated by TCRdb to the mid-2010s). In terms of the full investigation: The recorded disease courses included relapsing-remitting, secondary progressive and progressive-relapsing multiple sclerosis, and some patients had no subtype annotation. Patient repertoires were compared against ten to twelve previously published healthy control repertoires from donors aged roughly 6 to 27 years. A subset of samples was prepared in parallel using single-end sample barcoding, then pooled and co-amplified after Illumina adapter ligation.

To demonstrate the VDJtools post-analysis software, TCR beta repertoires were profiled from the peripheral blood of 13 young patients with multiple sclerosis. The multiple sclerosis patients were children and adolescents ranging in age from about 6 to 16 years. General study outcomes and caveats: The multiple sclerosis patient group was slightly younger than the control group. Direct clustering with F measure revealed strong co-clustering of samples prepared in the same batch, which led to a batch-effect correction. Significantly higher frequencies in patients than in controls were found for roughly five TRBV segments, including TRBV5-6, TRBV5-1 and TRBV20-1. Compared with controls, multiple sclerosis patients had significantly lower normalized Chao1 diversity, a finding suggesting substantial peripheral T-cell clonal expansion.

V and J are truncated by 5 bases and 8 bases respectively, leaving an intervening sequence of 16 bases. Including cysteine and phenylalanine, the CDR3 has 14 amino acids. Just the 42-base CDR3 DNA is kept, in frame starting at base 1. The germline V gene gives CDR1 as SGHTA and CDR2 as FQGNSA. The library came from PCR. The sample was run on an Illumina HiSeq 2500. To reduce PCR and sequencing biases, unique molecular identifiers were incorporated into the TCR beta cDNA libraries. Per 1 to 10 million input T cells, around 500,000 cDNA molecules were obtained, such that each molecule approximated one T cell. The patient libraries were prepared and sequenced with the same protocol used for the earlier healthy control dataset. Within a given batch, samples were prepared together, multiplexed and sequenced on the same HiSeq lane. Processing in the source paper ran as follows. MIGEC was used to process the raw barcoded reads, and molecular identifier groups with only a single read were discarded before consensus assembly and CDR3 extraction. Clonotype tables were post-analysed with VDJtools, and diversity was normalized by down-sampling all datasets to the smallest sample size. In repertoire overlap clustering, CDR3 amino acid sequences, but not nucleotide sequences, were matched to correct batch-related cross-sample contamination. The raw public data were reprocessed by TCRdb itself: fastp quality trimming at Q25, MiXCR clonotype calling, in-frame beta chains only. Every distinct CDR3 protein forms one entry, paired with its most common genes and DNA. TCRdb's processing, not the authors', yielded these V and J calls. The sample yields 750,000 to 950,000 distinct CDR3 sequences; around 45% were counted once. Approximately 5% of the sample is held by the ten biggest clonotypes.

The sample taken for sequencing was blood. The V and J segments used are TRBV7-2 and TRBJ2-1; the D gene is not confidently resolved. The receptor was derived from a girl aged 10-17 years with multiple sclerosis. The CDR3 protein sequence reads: CASSLTLAWHEQFF. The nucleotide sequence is TGTGCCAGCAGCCTTACCTTGGCCTGGCATGAGCAGTTCTTC.